This TCR beta chain stems from a study of CD8 T cells in Susac syndrome. Study results and caveats: It was acknowledged in the study that the number of individuals who were included in its TCR sequencing and HLA analysis was relatively small.

The CDR3 has 13 amino acids. Trimming left V 5 bases short and J 6 bases short, with 10 bases between. Germline V gives CDR1 MNHNY, CDR2 SVGAGI (reference sequence). On this clonotype: Its antigen is not known.

The control participants were healthy donors, and these controls were matched with respect to both age and sex. The authors reverse transcribed roughly 0.5 to 1 ug RNA with random hexamers. Across 54 Vbeta and 13 Jbeta, TCR beta CDR3 was amplified with immunoSEQ multiplex PCR. TCRdb passed the immunoSEQ multiplex PCR reads through MiXCR, listing each CDR3 protein once. This table holds roughly 200,000 distinct CDR3 sequences, 90% to 95% found once. The chain employs TRBV6-6 and TRBJ2-2; D tentatively reads TRBD1 or TRBD2 (5 bases each). What was sequenced was CD4+ T cells from PBMCs. The source is a human donor in good health. The CDR3 coding sequence is TGTGCCAGCAGTCGGGGCGAGTCCGGGGAGCTGTTTTTT. Its protein product is CASSRGESGELFF.